This is a list of T cell receptor beta chains from one sample in a study of blood T cell repertoires in COVID-19. The table came from immunoSEQ multiplex PCR; TCRdb's copy has only in-frame clones and leaves some out. The sample carries 200,000 or so clones, roughly 90% recorded once. The material sequenced was peripheral blood. Every receptor here comes from a woman aged 50 to 60 with acute or convalescent COVID-19. The CDR3 runs from the conserved cysteine through the conserved F or W. The D gene is left open where the match is weak. Rows give clone size only sometimes, using once, few, many, or a class for an expanded clone.

NA,TRBJ2-5,TRBV9,NA,CASSVDPGREETQYF,TGTGCCAGCAGCGTAGACCCGGGAAGAGAGGAGACCCAGTACTTC
few,TRBJ2-6,TRBV10-3,NA,CAISAGAGANVLTF,TGTGCCATCAGTGCTGGGGCCGGGGCCAACGTCCTGACTTTC
NA,TRBJ2-1,TRBV9,NA,CASSDPSLGNEQFF,TGTGCCAGCAGCGATCCTAGCCTAGGCAATGAGCAGTTCTTC
NA,TRBJ1-4,TRBV6-6,NA,CASSYSRGEKLFF,TGTGCCAGCAGTTACTCTAGGGGTGAAAAACTGTTTTTT
NA,TRBJ1-2,TRBV19,TRBD1,CASSIGGQGAFGYTF,TGTGCCAGTAGTATAGGAGGACAGGGGGCTTTTGGCTACACCTTC
NA,TRBJ1-5,TRBV7-9,NA,CASSLAGTGQPQHF,TGTGCCAGCAGCTTGGCAGGCACTGGTCAGCCCCAGCATTTT
NA,TRBJ2-3,TRBV10-1,TRBD1,CASSEPPDRPSDTQYF,TGCGCCAGCAGTGAACCACCGGACAGGCCCTCAGATACGCAGTATTTT
NA,TRBJ2-7,TRBV10-3,NA,CAISPSTGSYEQYF,TGTGCCATCAGCCCTTCAACGGGATCCTACGAGCAGTACTTC
NA,TRBJ2-7,TRBV7-2,TRBD1,CASSLAGLIGTVAYEQYF,TGTGCCAGCAGCTTAGCAGGTCTCATCGGGACAGTCGCCTACGAGCAGTACTTC
once,TRBJ2-3,TRBV7-8,NA,CASSLSSGSQYF,TGTGCCAGCAGCCTATCCAGCGGTTCCCAGTATTTT
NA,TRBJ2-3,TRBV7-9,NA,CASSRVGTDTQYF,TGTGCCAGCAGCCGAGTAGGCACAGATACGCAGTATTTT
NA,TRBJ2-7,TRBV30,TRBD2,CAWSVKLAGTYEQYF,TGTGCCTGGAGTGTAAAACTAGCGGGGACCTACGAGCAGTACTTC
NA,TRBJ2-7,TRBV10-2,NA,CASMEGYEQYF,TGCGCCAGCATGGAGGGCTACGAGCAGTACTTC
NA,TRBJ2-7,TRBV30,NA,CAYFAGATYEQYF,TGTGCCTATTTTGCAGGGGCGACCTACGAGCAGTACTTC
NA,TRBJ1-1,TRBV10-2,NA,CASSIGRRGLEGTEAFF,TGCGCCAGCAGTATTGGACGGCGGGGGCTAGAGGGCACTGAAGCTTTCTTT
NA,TRBJ2-7,TRBV27,TRBD1,CASSFRTGGPSYEQYF,TGTGCCAGCAGTTTCAGGACAGGGGGCCCTTCCTACGAGCAGTACTTC
NA,TRBJ1-6,TRBV7-9,NA,CASSLHARGRSPLHF,TGTGCCAGCAGCTTACATGCCAGGGGTAGATCACCCCTCCACTTT
NA,TRBJ2-3,TRBV4-1,TRBD2,CASSLVLAGVADTQYF,TGCGCCAGCAGCCTAGTACTAGCGGGAGTAGCAGATACGCAGTATTTT
NA,TRBJ1-5,TRBV30,TRBD1,CAWTGGSNQPQHF,TGTGCCTGGACAGGGGGCAGCAATCAGCCCCAGCATTTT
once,TRBJ2-2,TRBV4-3,TRBD2,CASSQPSGTFTGELFF,TGCGCCAGCAGCCAACCTAGCGGGACTTTCACCGGGGAGCTGTTTTTT
NA,TRBJ1-1,TRBV19,NA,CASMGGWTEAFF,TGTGCCAGTATGGGGGGATGGACTGAAGCTTTCTTT
NA,TRBJ2-7,TRBV19,TRBD1,CASSSDRGNEQYF,TGTGCCAGTAGTAGCGACAGGGGGAACGAGCAGTACTTC